A single sample gave rise to the 27 T cell receptor beta chains below, sequenced in a study of blood T cell repertoires in COVID-19. Data came from immunoSEQ multiplex PCR; TCRdb stores just in-frame clones and leaves some out. The table includes some 250,000 clones, around 87% detected once. Sequences were obtained from peripheral blood. Receptor source: a woman in her 30s who had recovered from COVID-19.

This sequence joins TRBV18 and TRBJ1-1; TRBD1 matches at 8 bases. There are 17 residues in the CDR3. V was pared by 2 bases and J by 2 bases, with 10 bases of the junction left unmatched. The V gene's germline CDR1 is KGHSH and CDR2 LQKENI. CDR3 coding DNA: TGTGCCAGCTCACCAAAAGCGGCAGGGGGCTCTAACACTGAAGCTTTCTTT. Translation gives CASSPKAAGGSNTEAFF.

CDR3 residues: CASSLWQGSMETQYF. The CDR3 DNA reads TGTGCCAGCAGCTTATGGCAGGGAAGCATGGAGACCCAGTACTTC. V usage is TRBV7-9 and J usage is TRBJ2-5; D possibly corresponds to TRBD1 (5 bases). The CDR3 has 15 amino acids. Trimming shortened V by 2 bases and J by 5 bases, and 15 bases separated the two germline ends. The germline V gene has CDR1 SEHNR and CDR2 FQNEAQ (reference sequence).

The chain carries TRBV4-1 and TRBJ2-2, with a tentative D call TRBD1 (5 bases). With 4 bases removed from V and 3 bases from J, the gap between germline ends came to 15 bases. The CDR3 loop spans 16 amino acids. From germline, CDR1 is MGHRA and CDR2 YSYEKL. The CDR3 sequence is CASSLVQGRDTGELFF. The CDR3 DNA follows: TGCGCCAGCAGCCTGGTGCAGGGAAGAGACACCGGGGAGCTGTTTTTT.

This chain connects TRBV2 to TRBJ2-3, with D perhaps matching TRBD1 (6 bases). Trimming removed 1 base at V and 7 bases at J, with 12 bases between. The CDR3 sequence is 14 residues long. Germline V lookup: CDR1 SNHLY, CDR2 FYNNEI. Written as DNA, the CDR3 is TGTGCCAGCAGTGAAGAGTGGGGGCCAAATACGCAGTATTTT. This codes for CASSEEWGPNTQYF.

The chain joins TRBV5-1 to TRBJ1-1; 7 bases map to TRBD1. CDR1 is SGHRS and CDR2 is YFSETQ in the germline V gene. The CDR3 loop spans 14 amino acids. The V and J ends lost 2 bases and 5 bases, in that order; junction bases with no gene match: 6. In nucleotides, the CDR3 is TGCGCCAGCAGCTTTAGGGGGCGTTTGACTGAAGCTTTCTTT. Protein product: CASSFRGRLTEAFF.

This CDR3 is CASSQDSVIQEKLFF. CDR3 nucleotide sequence: TGTGCCAGCAGCCAGGACAGCGTAATTCAGGAAAAACTGTTTTTT. The V gene is TRBV3-1 (or the pseudogene TRBV3-2), the J gene TRBJ1-4; TRBD1 is a possible D gene (6 bases). V lost 3 bases and J lost 8, with 16 bases in between. Per germline, CDR1 LGHDT and CDR2 YNNKEL (reference sequence). The CDR3 consists of 15 residues.

The chain carries TRBV29-1 and TRBJ1-1; D is uncertain. The germline CDR1 and CDR2 sequences are SQVTM and ANQGSEA. V lost 4 bases and J lost 1, with 13 bases in between. This CDR3 comprises 14 residues. As DNA, the CDR3 is TGCAGCGTTGGCTCAGGTTTAAGGAACACTGAAGCTTTCTTT. This translates into CSVGSGLRNTEAFF. Filled out from reference TRBV29-1 and TRBJ1-1, the complete variable domain reads SAVISQKPSRDICQRGTSLTIQCQVDSQVTMMFWYRQQPGQSLTLIATANQGSEATYESGFVIDKFPISRPNLTFSTLTVSNMSPEDSSIYLCSVGSGLRNTEAFFGQGTRLTVV.

CDR3 sequence (DNA): TGTGCCAGCATGAAAGCCGCTAGCGGGGCCCGCACAGATACGCAGTATTTT. As protein: CASMKAASGARTDTQYF. V gene TRBV5-4 combines with J gene TRBJ2-3; 9 bases are shared with TRBD2. V gave up 6 bases and J gave up 1 base; unmatched junction bases: 12. The germline V gene has CDR1 SGHNT and CDR2 YYREEE (reference sequence). The CDR3 loop spans 17 amino acids.

The chain couples TRBV6-5 to TRBJ1-2; TRBD1 matches 9 bases. This CDR3 contains 15 residues. CDR1 and CDR2 from the germline V gene are MNHEY and SVGAGI. V lost 7 bases to trimming and J lost 6 bases; unmatched junction nucleotides: 12. CDR3 amino acids: CASIVFSGQGNGYTF. CDR3 sequence (DNA): TGTGCCAGCATAGTTTTCTCGGGACAGGGCAATGGCTACACCTTC.

J is TRBJ2-1 and V is TRBV2; D perhaps matches TRBD1 (5 bases). V lost 7 bases and J 5 bases, leaving 15 bases between the germline ends. CDR1 is SNHLY, CDR2 FYNNEI, per germline. The CDR3 sequence is 14 residues long. DNA for the CDR3: TGTGCCAGCATGTGGTGGCAGGGAAACAATGAGCAGTTCTTC. Amino acid sequence: CASMWWQGNNEQFF.

The gene calls are TRBV7-4 and TRBJ1-5, with a possible D match to TRBD1 (5 bases). Deletions cut 6 bases from V and 0 bases from J, with 21 bases between. CDR1 SGHVT and CDR2 SQSDAQ come from the germline V gene. The CDR3 is 18 amino acids. The CDR3 protein is CASRQQGAKLHSNQPQHF. The CDR3 bases are TGTGCCAGCAGACAACAAGGGGCGAAGCTTCATAGCAATCAGCCCCAGCATTTT.

V and J are TRBV6-5 and TRBJ1-4; weak D call: TRBD1 (5 bases). The V gene lost 0 bases and the J gene lost 8 bases, with 13 bases spanning the gap. Germline CDR1 reads MNHEY; CDR2 reads SVGAGI. This CDR3 comprises 15 residues. CDR3 sequence reads: CASSYSTALYEKLFF. CDR3 DNA sequence: TGTGCCAGCAGTTACTCGACAGCACTATACGAAAAACTGTTTTTT.

In DNA, the CDR3 is TGTGCCAGCAGCCCCTTCTCCCAGCGGGGGAGCTACGAGCAGTACTTC. Translation: CASSPFSQRGSYEQYF. V usage is TRBV3-1 (or the pseudogene TRBV3-2) and J usage is TRBJ2-7; 8 nucleotides match TRBD2. V shed 4 bases and J 3 bases; nucleotides not matched to a gene: 11. The CDR3 is 16 residues long. The germline V gene has CDR1 LGHDT and CDR2 YNNKEL (reference sequence).

The V call is TRBV7-2, the J call TRBJ1-1, with 7 bases matching TRBD1. J lost 1 base, V lost 5 bases, and 4 bases had no gene match. The CDR3 consists of 14 residues. From germline, CDR1 is SGHTA and CDR2 FQGNSA. The CDR3 DNA follows: TGTGCCAGCAGCCCCGGGACAGCGAACACTGAAGCTTTCTTT. Amino acids: CASSPGTANTEAFF.

This clone was seen once. This chain joins TRBV19 and TRBJ1-6; D may be TRBD1 (6 bases). In germline, CDR1 is LNHDA, CDR2 SQIVND (reference sequence). CDR3 length equals 16 residues. V was clipped by 9 bases and J by 14 bases, with 29 bases between them. The CDR3 loop is CASGTPDSTSGWTLHF. CDR3 bases: TGTGCCAGCGGAACCCCGGACAGTACGTCCGGTTGGACCCTCCACTTT.

The chain carries TRBV13 and TRBJ1-6; tentatively, D is TRBD1 (5 bases). V lost 5 bases to trimming and J lost 10 bases, with 9 bases between them. The CDR3 runs 12 residues. Germline lookup yields CDR1 PRHDT and CDR2 FYEKMQ (reference sequence). The CDR3 bases are TGTGCCAGCAGCGCGGGGGGGTCACCCCTCCACTTT. Amino acids: CASSAGGSPLHF.

The chain employs TRBV5-6 and TRBJ2-3, with D possibly matching TRBD1 (6 bases). There are 13 residues in the CDR3. CDR1 and CDR2 from the germline V gene are SGHDT and YYEEEE. Trimming removed 0 bases from V and 14 bases from J, with 16 bases in between. The CDR3 DNA follows: TGTGCCAGCAGCTTGGTTAATAGGGGGAATGGGTATTTT. Amino acid sequence: CASSLVNRGNGYF.

The V gene is TRBV11-2, the J gene TRBJ2-7; 9 positions match TRBD1. This CDR3 has 16 amino acids. Germline trimming cut 0 bases from V and 5 bases from J; bases unmatched to any gene: 8. The V gene's germline CDR1 is SGHAT and CDR2 FQNNGV. In DNA form, the CDR3 reads TGTGCCAGCAGCTTAGATCTAGGGACAGGGTTCCACGAGCAGTACTTC. Translating gives CASSLDLGTGFHEQYF.

The chain uses TRBV5-4 and TRBJ1-2, with 8 bases identical to TRBD1. Germline trimming cut 2 bases from V and 5 bases from J; bases unmatched to any gene: 2. The CDR3 consists of 13 residues. Germline values: CDR1 SGHNT, CDR2 YYREEE (reference sequence). The CDR3 DNA sequence: TGTGCCAGCAGCTTTACAGGGGGTTATGGCTACACCTTC. This sequence encodes CASSFTGGYGYTF.

This clone appeared once. The chain carries TRBV7-2 and TRBJ2-5, with D tentatively TRBD1 (8 bases). The V gene lost 5 bases and the J gene lost 3 bases, with 16 bases spanning the gap. The CDR3 is made up of 15 amino acids. Germline CDR1 reads SGHTA; CDR2 reads FQGNSA. In DNA, the CDR3 is TGTGCCAGCAGCCAATGGACAGGGACTAAAGAGACCCAGTACTTC. As protein: CASSQWTGTKETQYF.

This clone showed up just a few times. The CDR3 DNA sequence: TGTGCCAGCAGCCTTCGTCTCCGGGGACACTACGAGCAGTACTTC. Translated, it gives CASSLRLRGHYEQYF. The chain employs TRBV27 and TRBJ2-7; D possibly corresponds to TRBD1 (6 bases). V was clipped by 6 bases and J by 3 bases, with 18 bases between them. Germline V gene data show CDR1 as MNHEY and CDR2 as SMNVEV (reference sequence). This CDR3 is 15 amino acids long.

The chain joins TRBV7-9 to TRBJ2-7, with 9 bases aligning to TRBD1. The trim removed 4 bases at V and 5 bases at J, leaving 12 bases unmatched. CDR3 size: 16 residues. Germline lookup yields CDR1 SEHNR and CDR2 FQNEAQ (reference sequence). For the CDR3, the DNA is TGTGCCAGCAGCTCCGCCACCCGGGACAGGGACGACGAGCAGTACTTC. This codes for CASSSATRDRDDEQYF.

V is TRBV7-6 and J is TRBJ1-2, with 11 bases fitting TRBD1. Per the germline V gene, CDR1 is SGHVS and CDR2 is FNYEAQ. V gave up 1 base and J gave up 6 bases; unmatched junction bases: 4. The CDR3 is 15 residues long. For the CDR3, the DNA is TGTGCCAGCAGCTTAGGGACAGGGGGCACAAATGGCTACACCTTC. This encodes CASSLGTGGTNGYTF.

The gene calls are TRBV10-3 and TRBJ2-3; 9 positions agree with TRBD2. The CDR3 runs 15 residues. Trimming cost V 2 bases and J 3 bases; bases outside gene matches: 3. From germline, CDR1 is ENHRY and CDR2 SYGVKD. CDR3 in DNA: TGTGCCATCAGTGAGAAGCGGGGGGTTACAGATACGCAGTATTTT. The encoded protein is CAISEKRGVTDTQYF.

The rearrangement links TRBV6-1 to TRBJ2-7; 9 nucleotides agree with TRBD1. The CDR3 is 11 amino acids. CDR1 and CDR2 from the germline V gene are MNHNS and SASEGT. The junction had 2 bases not matched to a gene; V was cut back by 3 bases and J by 11 bases. CDR3 amino acids: CASSEWDREYF. The CDR3 region has the DNA TGTGCCAGCAGTGAGTGGGACAGGGAGTACTTC.

This chain links TRBV5-4 with TRBJ2-3, with D uncertain. The CDR3 has 15 residues. Trimming cost V 0 bases and J 0 bases, with 8 bases left between them. Germline CDR1 SGHNT, CDR2 YYREEE (reference sequence). For the CDR3, the DNA is TGTGCCAGCAGCTTGGACACGACTAGCACAGATACGCAGTATTTT. It translates to CASSLDTTSTDTQYF.

This chain links TRBV7-9 with TRBJ1-2, with D tentatively TRBD1 (6 bases). This CDR3 contains 15 residues. Germline V gene lookup returns CDR1 SEHNR and CDR2 FQNEAQ (reference sequence). V dropped 5 bases and J dropped 4 bases, with 17 bases sitting between them. The CDR3 DNA sequence: TGTGCCAGCAGCCCGGGTGGGGGGGCAGTCTATGGCTACACCTTC. This sequence encodes CASSPGGGAVYGYTF.